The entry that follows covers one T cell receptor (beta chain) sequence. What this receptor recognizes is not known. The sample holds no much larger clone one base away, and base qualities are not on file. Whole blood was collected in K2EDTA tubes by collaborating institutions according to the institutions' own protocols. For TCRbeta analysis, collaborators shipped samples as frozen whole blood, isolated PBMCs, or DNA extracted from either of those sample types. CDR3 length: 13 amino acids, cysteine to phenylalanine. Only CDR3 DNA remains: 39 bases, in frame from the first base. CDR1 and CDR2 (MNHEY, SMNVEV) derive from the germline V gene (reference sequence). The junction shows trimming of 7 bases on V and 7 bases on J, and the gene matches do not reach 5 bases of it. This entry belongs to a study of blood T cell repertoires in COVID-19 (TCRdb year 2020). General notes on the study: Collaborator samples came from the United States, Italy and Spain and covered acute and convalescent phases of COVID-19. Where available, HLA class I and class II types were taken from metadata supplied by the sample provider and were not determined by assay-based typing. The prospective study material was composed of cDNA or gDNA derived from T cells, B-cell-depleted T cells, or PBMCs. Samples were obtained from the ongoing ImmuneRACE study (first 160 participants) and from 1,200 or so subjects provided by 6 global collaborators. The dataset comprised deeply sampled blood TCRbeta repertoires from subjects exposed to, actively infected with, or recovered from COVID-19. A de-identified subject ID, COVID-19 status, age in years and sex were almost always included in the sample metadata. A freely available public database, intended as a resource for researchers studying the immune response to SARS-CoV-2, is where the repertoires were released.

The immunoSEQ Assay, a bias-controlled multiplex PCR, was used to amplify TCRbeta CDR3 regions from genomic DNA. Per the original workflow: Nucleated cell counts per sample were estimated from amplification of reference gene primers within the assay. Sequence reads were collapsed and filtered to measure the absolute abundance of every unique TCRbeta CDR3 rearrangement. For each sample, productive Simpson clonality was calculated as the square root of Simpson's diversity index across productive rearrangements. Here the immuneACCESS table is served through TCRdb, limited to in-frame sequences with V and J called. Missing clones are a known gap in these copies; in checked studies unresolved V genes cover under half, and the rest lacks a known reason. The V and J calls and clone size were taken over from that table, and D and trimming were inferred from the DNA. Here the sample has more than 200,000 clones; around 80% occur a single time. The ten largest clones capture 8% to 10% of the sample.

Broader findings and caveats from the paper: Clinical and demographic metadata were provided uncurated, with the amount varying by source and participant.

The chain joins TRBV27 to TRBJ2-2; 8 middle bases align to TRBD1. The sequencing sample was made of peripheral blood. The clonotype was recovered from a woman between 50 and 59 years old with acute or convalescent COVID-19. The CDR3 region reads CASNRGADGELFF. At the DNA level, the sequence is TGTGCCAGCAACAGGGGGGCAGACGGGGAGCTGTTTTTT.